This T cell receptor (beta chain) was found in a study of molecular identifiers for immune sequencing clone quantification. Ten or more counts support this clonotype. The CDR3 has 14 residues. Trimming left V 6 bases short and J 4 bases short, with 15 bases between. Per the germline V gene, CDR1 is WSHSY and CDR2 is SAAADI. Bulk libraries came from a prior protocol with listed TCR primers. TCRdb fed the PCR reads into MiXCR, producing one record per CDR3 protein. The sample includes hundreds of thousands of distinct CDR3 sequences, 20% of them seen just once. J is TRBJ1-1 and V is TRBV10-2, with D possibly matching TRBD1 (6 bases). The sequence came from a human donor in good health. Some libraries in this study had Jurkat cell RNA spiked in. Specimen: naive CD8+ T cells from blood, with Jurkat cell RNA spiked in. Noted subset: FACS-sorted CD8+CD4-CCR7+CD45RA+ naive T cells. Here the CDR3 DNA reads TGCGCCAGCAGGCAGGGGATAGGAGTCACTGAAGCTTTCTTT. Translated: CASRQGIGVTEAFF.